This passage covers 18 T cell receptor beta chains from one sample sequenced in a study of memory B cells and T cells in multiple sclerosis. The table came from immunoSEQ multiplex PCR; TCRdb's copy has only in-frame clones and leaves some out. Of about 12,000 clones listed, approximately 84% are singletons. CFSE-dim autoproliferating and CFSE-high non-proliferating T cells from unstimulated culture were sequenced separately. Roughly 4.8x10^7 CFSE-labeled PBMCs were cultured less than nine days unstimulated, then replicate wells were pooled. No antigen has been identified for these receptors. Sequenced: PBMCs from blood kept in culture. All receptors come from a human donor with multiple sclerosis.

The CDR3 DNA follows: TGCGCCAGCAGCCAAGCCCAAGGGGCCTGGGGACGGGTGGGTGAGCAGTTCTTC. It encodes CASSQAQGAWGRVGEQFF. V gene TRBV4-1 combines with J gene TRBJ2-1; D may match TRBD1 or TRBD2 (5 bases each). CDR3 length: 18 residues. Trimming removed 1 base at V and 9 bases at J, with 25 bases between. Germline CDR1 reads MGHRA; CDR2 reads YSYEKL.

This chain uses TRBV15 with TRBJ2-3; unclear D gene. V dropped 0 bases and J dropped 2 bases, with 3 bases sitting between them. This CDR3 has 13 amino acids. Germline CDR1 and CDR2: LNHNV and YYDKDF (reference sequence). CDR3 in amino acids: CATSRDLTDTQYF. Here the CDR3 DNA reads TGTGCCACCAGCAGAGACCTCACAGATACGCAGTATTTT.

The J gene is TRBJ1-2, the V gene TRBV5-1; 7 nucleotides match TRBD1. Germline V gene sequence: CDR1 SGHRS, CDR2 YFSETQ. There are 14 residues in the CDR3. After removal of 0 bases from V and 3 bases from J, the junction contained 2 bases not matched to a gene. The CDR3 bases are TGCGCCAGCAGCTTGGAAGGGGGCTACTATGGCTACACCTTC. Protein sequence: CASSLEGGYYGYTF.

V is TRBV4-1 and J is TRBJ2-7, with 10 bases that match TRBD2. The CDR3 covers 15 residues. The junction had 4 bases not matched to a gene; V was cut back by 2 bases and J by 3 bases. Germline V gene sequence: CDR1 MGHRA, CDR2 YSYEKL. CDR3 loop: CASSQLAGVSYEQYF. CDR3 coding DNA: TGCGCCAGCAGCCAACTAGCGGGAGTGAGCTACGAGCAGTACTTC.

V and J are TRBV27 and TRBJ1-1; weak D call: TRBD1 (5 bases). Trimming pared 7 bases from V and 8 bases from J, leaving 17 bases between. This CDR3 spans 13 amino acids. CDR1 MNHEY and CDR2 SMNVEV come from the germline V gene (reference sequence). The chain's CDR3 is CASNKLGRPEAFF. CDR3 nucleotide sequence: TGTGCCAGCAATAAACTGGGACGGCCCGAAGCTTTCTTT.

This clone appeared once. The chain couples TRBV6-4 to TRBJ2-1; D is perhaps TRBD2 (5 bases). The V and J ends lost 5 bases and 5 bases respectively, with 13 bases between them. CDR1 MRHNA and CDR2 SNTAGT come from the germline V gene. The CDR3 covers 14 residues. This CDR3 is CASSFAAVDNEQFF. The CDR3, as DNA: TGTGCCAGCAGTTTCGCAGCGGTCGACAATGAGCAGTTCTTC.

The rearrangement joins TRBV11-2 to TRBJ1-1; D is ambiguous. The V end lost 1 base, the J end lost 1 base, and 7 bases lay between the germline ends. This CDR3 has 14 amino acids. Per the germline V gene, CDR1 is SGHAT and CDR2 is FQNNGV. CDR3 amino acids: CASSLGQQNTEAFF. DNA for the CDR3: TGTGCCAGCAGCTTAGGGCAGCAGAACACTGAAGCTTTCTTT.

J is TRBJ2-7 and V is TRBV19; 7 nucleotides agree with TRBD1. V shed 3 bases, J shed 6 bases, and the junction held 2 bases outside the gene matches. The CDR3 runs 12 residues. Germline V lookup: CDR1 LNHDA, CDR2 SQIVND (reference sequence). The CDR3 reads CASSMTGSEQYF. CDR3 bases: TGTGCCAGTAGTATGACAGGGAGCGAGCAGTACTTC.

The rearrangement joins TRBV9 to TRBJ2-2; D may be TRBD1 or TRBD2 (6 bases each). The CDR3 length is 15 residues. Trimming removed 4 bases from V and 3 bases from J, with 13 bases in between. Germline CDR1 and CDR2: SGDLS and YYNGEE. In nucleotides, the CDR3 is TGTGCCAGCAGCTACGAGGGGGGCTACACCGGGGAGCTGTTTTTT. Translated, it gives CASSYEGGYTGELFF.

The rearrangement links TRBV7-7 to TRBJ2-5; D is uncertain. Trimming stripped 1 base from V and 5 bases from J, with 8 bases between. CDR1 and CDR2 from the germline V gene are SSHAT and FNYEAQ (reference sequence). The CDR3 has 13 residues. This chain's CDR3 is CASSLGRVETQYF. In DNA, the CDR3 is TGTGCCAGCAGCTTAGGACGAGTCGAGACCCAGTACTTC. Full variable domain (rest looked up from reference TRBV7-7 and TRBJ2-5): GAGVSQSPRYKVTKRGQDVTLRCDPISSHATLYWYQQALGQGPEFLTYFNYEAQPDKSGLPSDRFSAERPEGSISTLTIQRTEQRDSAMYRCASSLGRVETQYFGPGTRLLVL.

The CDR3 DNA is TGTGCCAGTAGTATAGGAAGTACCGAAGCTTTCTTT. Translated: CASSIGSTEAFF. The rearrangement links TRBV19 to TRBJ1-1, with D uncertain. The CDR3 sequence is 12 residues long. The germline CDR1 and CDR2 sequences are LNHDA and SQIVND (reference sequence). V was clipped by 1 base and J by 8 bases, with 8 bases between them. Full variable domain (missing parts from reference TRBV19 and TRBJ1-1): DGGITQSPKYLFRKEGQNVTLSCEQNLNHDAMYWYRQDPGQGLRLIYYSQIVNDFQKGDIAEGYSVSREKKESFPLTVTSAQKNPTAFYLCASSIGSTEAFFGQGTRLTVV.

The rearrangement joins TRBV2 to TRBJ1-6; D call uncertain. Germline CDR1 reads SNHLY; CDR2 reads FYNNEI. The CDR3 is 14 amino acids. Trimming stripped 8 bases from V and 4 bases from J, with 12 bases between. For the CDR3, the DNA is TGTGCCAGCGTTAAAGATCGGTATAATTCACCCCTCCACTTT. It encodes CASVKDRYNSPLHF. Combining the CDR3 with reference TRBV2 and TRBJ1-6 gives the whole variable domain EPEVTQTPSHQVTQMGQEVILRCVPISNHLYFYWYRQILGQKVEFLVSFYNNEISEKSEIFDDQFSVERPDGSNFTLKIRSTKLEDSAMYFCASVKDRYNSPLHFGNGTRLTVT.

CDR3 coding DNA: TGTGCCAGCAGTCCCGACTTTTACAATGAGCAGTTCTTC. It encodes CASSPDFYNEQFF. The genes are TRBV6-5 and TRBJ2-1; D is unresolved. The V gene's germline CDR1 is MNHEY and CDR2 SVGAGI. Trimming pared 5 bases from V and 4 bases from J, leaving 9 bases between. The length of the CDR3 is 13 residues.

The V and J genes are TRBV5-4 and TRBJ2-7; TRBD1 matches at 8 bases. The CDR3 has 13 residues. V trimming: 5 bases; J trimming: 1 base; junction bases outside the gene matches: 2. CDR1 and CDR2 from the germline V gene are SGHNT and YYREEE (reference sequence). The CDR3 spells CASSWDRSYEQYF. The CDR3 DNA is TGTGCCAGCAGTTGGGACAGGTCCTACGAGCAGTACTTC.

This clone has just a few counts. The V call is TRBV2, the J call TRBJ2-3; 9 nucleotides align to TRBD2. Germline V gene lookup returns CDR1 SNHLY and CDR2 FYNNEI. The trim removed 5 bases at V and 5 bases at J, leaving 8 bases unmatched. The CDR3 runs 15 residues. DNA of the CDR3: TGTGCCAGCAGTTTGACTAGCGGAACACTAGATACGCAGTATTTT. This translates into CASSLTSGTLDTQYF.

The gene calls are TRBV5-5 and TRBJ1-1; D is unclear. Between the trimmed V and J ends, which lost 0 bases and 5 bases, there was a span of 8 bases. CDR3 length equals 13 residues. From germline, CDR1 is SGHKS and CDR2 YYEKEE (reference sequence). CDR3 in amino acids: CASSLEGWTEAFF. The CDR3 nucleotides are TGTGCCAGCAGCTTGGAAGGGTGGACTGAAGCTTTCTTT.

In this sample, this clone turned up once. This chain uses TRBV5-4 with TRBJ1-2, with 8 bases lining up with TRBD1. The trim removed 5 bases at V and 8 bases at J, leaving 17 bases unmatched. Germline lookup yields CDR1 SGHNT and CDR2 YYREEE (reference sequence). The CDR3 has 16 amino acids. CDR3 DNA: TGTGCCAGCAGACCGAGGACAGGGATAGAATTCGGCGGCTACACCTTC. It codes for CASRPRTGIEFGGYTF.

The chain is built from TRBV15 and TRBJ2-2; D gene uncertain. The CDR3 consists of 13 residues. V was shortened by 5 bases and J by 0 bases, with 4 bases between the two germline ends. CDR1 is LNHNV and CDR2 is YYDKDF in the germline V gene (reference sequence). The CDR3 DNA reads TGTGCCACCAGCCCCCCGAACACCGGGGAGCTGTTTTTT. Protein sequence: CATSPPNTGELFF.